One TCR beta chain is described in this entry. This CDR3 spans 14 amino acids. The V gene end was trimmed by 1 base and the J gene end by 1 base; junction bases not matched to a gene: 1. Per the germline V gene, CDR1 is DFQATT and CDR2 is SNEGSKA (reference sequence). Beta-chain TCR CDR3 regions were amplified from RNA transcripts. HTBI-primed RT-PCR formed the first round, and a multiplex PCR formed the second. TCRdb re-derived calls from the multiplex PCR reads in MiXCR, one entry per CDR3 protein. This table holds about 220,000 distinct CDR3 sequences, 20% to 25% found once. This record belongs to a study of Graves' ophthalmopathy and Graves' hyperthyroidism.

The V gene is TRBV20-1, the J gene TRBJ2-7; the match to TRBD1 covers 10 bases. Sequenced: peripheral blood. This TCR was sampled from a woman in her 50s with Graves' ophthalmopathy. The CDR3 reads CSARGTGGSYEQYF. In DNA, the CDR3 is TGCAGTGCTAGAGGGACAGGGGGATCCTACGAGCAGTACTTC.